This T cell receptor beta chain stems from a study of cytomegalovirus exposure and HLA in healthy donors. Study results and limitations: A few CMV-associated chains were confirmed in vitro to be specific for CMV antigens. Cytomegalovirus association was listed for about 160 TCR beta chains. Cytomegalovirus status, reportedly, was diagnosed with high specificity and sensitivity by the classifier. The sole available immune exposure information was CMV serostatus.

PCR used 60 Vbeta primers and 13 Jbeta primers. The repertoire was sequenced with immunoSEQ multiplex PCR; TCRdb's copy has only in-frame clones and lacks some. The repertoire has roughly 150,000 clones, around 80% of them found once; the top ten carry roughly an eighth. V lost 9 bases, J lost 0 bases, and 9 bases lay in between. Per germline, CDR1 SNHLY and CDR2 FYNNEI. The CDR3 runs 13 residues. Details on this clone: Its specificity is not known.

The gene calls are TRBV2 and TRBJ2-1, with D possibly matching TRBD2 (7 bases). Material: PBMCs. This sequence was found in a woman in her 40s in good health and CMV-seronegative. In DNA form, the CDR3 reads TGTGCCAGAGGGGGGGTCTCCTACAATGAGCAGTTCTTC. Translated, it gives CARGGVSYNEQFF.